This entry is about one T cell receptor beta chain. Its target is unknown. Additional DNA sequences in this sample encode the identical CDR3. PCR employed 60 Vbeta and 13 Jbeta primers. Libraries were prepared by immunoSEQ multiplex PCR; TCRdb keeps only in-frame clonotypes and omits some of them. The table lists under 200,000 clones, less than 80% of them singletons. Germline V gives CDR1 LNHDA, CDR2 SQIVND (reference sequence). V lost 8 bases and J lost 4; bases outside the gene matches: 6. This CDR3 has 14 residues. This entry is derived from a study of cytomegalovirus exposure and HLA in healthy donors. Looking at the study overall: Membership in the Caucasian-associated ancestry cluster was found for about 80% of roughly 360 genotyped donors.

Findings and caveats of the study: Researchers reported in a later analysis that a missense DCLRE1C variant was tied to TCR beta V- and J-gene trimming.

Sequencing input: PBMCs. The TCR sequence derives from a female donor in good health and CMV-seronegative. The chain carries TRBV19 and TRBJ2-3, with TRBD2 matching 10 bases. The CDR3 DNA sequence: TGTGCCAGTTCCCGAGCGGGGGGGCCAGATACGCAGTATTTT. It encodes CASSRAGGPDTQYF.